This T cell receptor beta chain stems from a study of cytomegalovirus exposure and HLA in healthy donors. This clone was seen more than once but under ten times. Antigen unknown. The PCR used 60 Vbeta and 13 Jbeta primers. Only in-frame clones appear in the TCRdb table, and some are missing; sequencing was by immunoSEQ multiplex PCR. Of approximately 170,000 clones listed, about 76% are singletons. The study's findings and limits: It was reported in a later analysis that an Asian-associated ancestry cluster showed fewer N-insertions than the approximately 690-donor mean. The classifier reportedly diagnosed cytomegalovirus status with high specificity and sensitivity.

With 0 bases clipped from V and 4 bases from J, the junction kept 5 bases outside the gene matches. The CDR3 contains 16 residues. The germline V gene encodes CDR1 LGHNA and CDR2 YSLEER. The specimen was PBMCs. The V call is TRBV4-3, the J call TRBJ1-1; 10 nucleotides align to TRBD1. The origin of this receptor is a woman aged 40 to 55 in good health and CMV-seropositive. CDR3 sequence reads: CASSQDLRTGGTEAFF. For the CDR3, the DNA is TGCGCCAGCAGCCAAGATCTTAGGACAGGGGGCACTGAAGCTTTCTTT.